Following are 8 T cell receptor beta chains from one sample sequenced in a study of control samples from healthy donors and cancer patients. Clones were read by immunoSEQ multiplex PCR, and TCRdb kept only the in-frame ones, dropping some. The data show over 200,000 clones, over 70% seen once. The specimen was PBMCs. These receptors originate from a woman aged 55-69 years with lung cancer.

The CDR3 region has the DNA TGTGCCAGCAGCTCCACCGGGAAGGGGTCGTTCTACACAGATACGCAGTATTTT. Protein: CASSSTGKGSFYTDTQYF. V and J are TRBV5-4 and TRBJ2-3, with D perhaps given as TRBD1 or TRBD2 (5 bases each). Germline CDR1 SGHNT, CDR2 YYREEE (reference sequence). Trimming cost V 3 bases and J 2 bases, with 22 bases left between them. CDR3 size: 18 residues.

This clone was detected only a few times. The chain employs TRBV5-1 and TRBJ1-5, with D uncertain. CDR3 length: 14 amino acids. Per the germline V gene, CDR1 is SGHRS and CDR2 is YFSETQ. Trimming left V 3 bases short and J 4 bases short, with 11 bases between. CDR3 DNA sequence: TGCGCCAGCAGCTCCGGAGGAGGGAATCAGCCCCAGCATTTT. Its translation: CASSSGGGNQPQHF. The entire variable domain, with the rest obtained from reference TRBV5-1 and TRBJ1-5, is as follows: KAGVTQTPRYLIKTRGQQVTLSCSPISGHRSVSWYQQTPGQGLQFLFEYFSETQRNKGNFPGRFSGRQFSNSRSEMNVSTLELGDSALYLCASSSGGGNQPQHFGDGTRLSIL.

J is TRBJ2-3 and V is TRBV4-1; perhaps TRBD1 as D (6 bases). This CDR3 has 19 amino acids. Germline V gene data show CDR1 as MGHRA and CDR2 as YSYEKL. Trimming shortened V by 0 bases and J by 2 bases, and 21 bases separated the two germline ends. The CDR3: CASSQEGVRDTSSTDTQYF. The DNA of the CDR3 is TGCGCCAGCAGCCAAGAGGGCGTCCGGGACACCTCTTCCACAGATACGCAGTATTTT.

This chain connects TRBV10-2 to TRBJ1-1; 7 bases fit TRBD1. Germline assignment: CDR1 WSHSY and CDR2 SAAADI. The V segment lost 10 bases and the J segment 5 bases; nucleotides outside the gene matches: 19. This CDR3 contains 16 residues. CDR3 amino acids: CATLPAGTVGETEAFF. CDR3 DNA sequence: TGCGCCACACTCCCCGCCGGGACAGTGGGTGAAACTGAAGCTTTCTTT.

The V and J genes are TRBV29-1 and TRBJ1-2; no reliable D call. Germline V gives CDR1 SQVTM, CDR2 ANQGSEA. The length of the CDR3 is 13 residues. V was pared by 3 bases and J by 2 bases, with 10 bases between. The CDR3 bases are TGCAGCGTTGACGGTCCCTCCAACTATGGCTACACCTTC. The encoded protein is CSVDGPSNYGYTF.

The V gene is TRBV29-1, the J gene TRBJ1-1; no firm D call. CDR1 is SQVTM and CDR2 is ANQGSEA in the germline V gene. V dropped 7 bases and J dropped 0 bases, with 3 bases sitting between them. This CDR3 has 10 amino acids. The CDR3 coding sequence is TGCAGCGGTATGAACACTGAAGCTTTCTTT. Amino acid sequence: CSGMNTEAFF.

This clone was recorded once. The CDR3 DNA is TGTGCCAGCAGTTACGAGGAGGGACGCTACACCTTC. Translating it yields CASSYEEGRYTF. The chain uses TRBV6-6 and TRBJ1-2; possible D gene TRBD1, 5 bases. The CDR3 length is 12 residues. Germline V gene sequence: CDR1 MNHNY, CDR2 SVGAGI (reference sequence). Trimming took off 2 bases at V and 9 bases at J, with 10 bases between the two ends.

V usage is TRBV3-1 (or the pseudogene TRBV3-2) and J usage is TRBJ2-7; 7 nucleotides match TRBD1. Germline CDR1 LGHDT, CDR2 YNNKEL (reference sequence). V lost 4 bases and J lost 6; bases outside the gene matches: 12. CDR3 length: 15 amino acids. CDR3 sequence reads: CASSLGSGGFSEQYF. CDR3 sequence (DNA): TGTGCCAGCAGCCTGGGGTCAGGGGGTTTCAGCGAGCAGTACTTC.